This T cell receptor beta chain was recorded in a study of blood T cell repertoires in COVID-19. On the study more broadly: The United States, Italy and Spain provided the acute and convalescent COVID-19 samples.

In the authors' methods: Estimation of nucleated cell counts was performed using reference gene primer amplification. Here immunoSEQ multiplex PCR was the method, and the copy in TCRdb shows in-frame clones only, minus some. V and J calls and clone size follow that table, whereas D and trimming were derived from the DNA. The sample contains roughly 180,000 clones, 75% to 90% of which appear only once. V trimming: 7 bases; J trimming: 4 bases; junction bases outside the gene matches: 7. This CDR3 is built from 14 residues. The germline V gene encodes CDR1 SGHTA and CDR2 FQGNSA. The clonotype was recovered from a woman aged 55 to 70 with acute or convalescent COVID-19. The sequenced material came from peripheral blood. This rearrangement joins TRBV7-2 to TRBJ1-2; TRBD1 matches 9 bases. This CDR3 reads CASTTGTGLYGYTF. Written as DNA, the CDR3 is TGTGCCAGCACGACCGGGACAGGGCTCTATGGCTACACCTTC.